The 14 T cell receptor beta chains presented below share a single source sample, sequenced in a study of blood T cell repertoires in COVID-19. Measured with immunoSEQ multiplex PCR; TCRdb has only the in-frame clones, and not every one. The sample lists 90,000 to 100,000 clones; around four fifths were seen once. The sample taken for sequencing was peripheral blood. Receptors originate from a man in his 70s with acute or convalescent COVID-19.

V and J are TRBV19 and TRBJ2-3; TRBD2 matches 9 bases. The V gene's germline CDR1 is LNHDA and CDR2 SQIVND (reference sequence). CDR3 length: 15 amino acids. The V gene end was trimmed by 3 bases and the J gene end by 7 bases; junction bases not matched to a gene: 8. The CDR3 bases are TGTGCCAGTAGTATTGCTGCGGGAGGGCCAAATACGCAGTATTTT. Protein product: CASSIAAGGPNTQYF. Supplemented by reference TRBV19 and TRBJ2-3, the full variable domain reads DGGITQSPKYLFRKEGQNVTLSCEQNLNHDAMYWYRQDPGQGLRLIYYSQIVNDFQKGDIAEGYSVSREKKESFPLTVTSAQKNPTAFYLCASSIAAGGPNTQYFGPGTRLTVL.

The chain uses TRBV2 and TRBJ2-5; TRBD1 might be the D (5 bases). This CDR3 contains 14 residues. Germline assignment: CDR1 SNHLY and CDR2 FYNNEI. V was clipped by 3 bases and J by 5 bases, with 13 bases between them. The CDR3 here is CASSDQGVPETQYF. DNA of the CDR3: TGTGCCAGCAGTGACCAGGGCGTCCCTGAGACCCAGTACTTC. The whole variable domain, filled in from reference TRBV2 and TRBJ2-5, reads EPEVTQTPSHQVTQMGQEVILRCVPISNHLYFYWYRQILGQKVEFLVSFYNNEISEKSEIFDDQFSVERPDGSNFTLKIRSTKLEDSAMYFCASSDQGVPETQYFGPGTRLLVL.

Notes on this clone: The sample carries other DNA sequences with the same CDR3. J is TRBJ1-6 and V is TRBV19; D is unresolved. This CDR3 is 14 amino acids long. Trimming cost V 6 bases and J 5 bases, with 11 bases left between them. The germline CDR1 and CDR2 sequences are LNHDA and SQIVND (reference sequence). CDR3 DNA sequence: TGTGCCAGTAGCATCGGCGGCAATAATTCACCCCTCCACTTT. Protein: CASSIGGNNSPLHF.

This sequence joins TRBV25-1 and TRBJ1-4; 7 bases agree with TRBD1. Germline V gives CDR1 MGHDK, CDR2 SYGVNS. Unmatched junction bases numbered 5, after V lost 3 bases and J lost 7 bases. This CDR3 contains 14 residues. Written as DNA, the CDR3 is TGTGCCAGCAGTGAGGCAGGGGGGTTTGAAAAACTGTTTTTT. Translation gives CASSEAGGFEKLFF.

The chain is built from TRBV6-5 and TRBJ1-1, with D possibly being TRBD1 (5 bases). Germline-derived CDR1 and CDR2 are MNHEY and SVGAGI. The CDR3 runs to 15 residues. V lost 6 bases and J 1 base, leaving 15 bases between the germline ends. This chain's CDR3 is CASSPGQNWNTEAFF. The CDR3 DNA reads as TGTGCCAGCAGCCCCGGACAAAATTGGAACACTGAAGCTTTCTTT.

The chain's CDR3 is CASSLTPGSEKLFF. Written as DNA, the CDR3 is TGTGCCAGCAGCTTAACGCCGGGATCTGAAAAACTGTTTTTT. J is TRBJ1-4 and V is TRBV11-2, with D hard to call. Germline values: CDR1 SGHAT, CDR2 FQNNGV. The CDR3 covers 14 residues. V was cut by 2 bases and J by 7 bases, with 11 bases left in between.

V usage is TRBV6-5 and J usage is TRBJ2-3; D might be TRBD1 (5 bases). CDR3 length: 15 amino acids. Germline CDR1 and CDR2: MNHEY and SVGAGI. Deletions cut 2 bases from V and 2 bases from J, with 11 bases between. DNA of the CDR3: TGTGCCAGCAGTTACATTCAGGGTTCCACAGATACGCAGTATTTT. It encodes CASSYIQGSTDTQYF.

The rearrangement joins TRBV7-8 to TRBJ1-2; D is unclear. In germline, CDR1 is SGHVS, CDR2 FQNEAQ. The CDR3 consists of 12 residues. Trimming took off 5 bases at V and 4 bases at J, with 8 bases between the two ends. The DNA for the CDR3 is TGTGCCAGCAGCCCAGACTTCTATGGCTACACCTTC. It is translated as CASSPDFYGYTF. Drawing the rest from reference TRBV7-8 and TRBJ1-2, the complete variable domain is GAGVSQSPRYKVAKRGQDVALRCDPISGHVSLFWYQQALGQGPEFLTYFQNEAQLDKSGLPSDRFFAERPEGSVSTLKIQRTQQEDSAVYLCASSPDFYGYTFGSGTRLTVV.

This clone has a single count. The rearrangement uses TRBV3-1 (or the pseudogene TRBV3-2) and TRBJ1-5, with 9 bases lining up with TRBD1. The V gene end was trimmed by 4 bases and the J gene end by 6 bases; junction bases not matched to a gene: 4. CDR3 length: 14 amino acids. Germline CDR1 reads LGHDT; CDR2 reads YNNKEL (reference sequence). The CDR3 DNA is TGTGCCAGCAGCCCACAGGGGGCTGGTCAGCCCCAGCATTTT. It encodes CASSPQGAGQPQHF.

The V call is TRBV5-4, the J call TRBJ1-6; no clear D. The CDR3 runs to 15 residues. Germline CDR1 reads SGHNT; CDR2 reads YYREEE (reference sequence). The V end lost 4 bases, the J end lost 7 bases, and 15 bases lay between the germline ends. CDR3 nucleotides: TGTGCCAGCAGCATGGACTCAGGCCCGAATTCACCCCTCCACTTT. Protein product: CASSMDSGPNSPLHF.

This chain links TRBV11-2 with TRBJ2-5; TRBD1 matches 8 bases. The germline gives CDR1 SGHAT, CDR2 FQNNGV. This CDR3 comprises 14 residues. The ends lost 6 bases at V and 5 bases at J; junction bases unmatched: 8. In DNA, the CDR3 is TGTGCCAGCAGACTCGGACAGGGCGGGGAGACCCAGTACTTC. It encodes CASRLGQGGETQYF.

The chain links TRBV6-2 or TRBV6-3 to TRBJ2-2; no reliable D call. The germline CDR1 and CDR2 sequences are MNHEY and SVGEGT. The CDR3 extends over 15 amino acids. The V end lost 5 bases, the J end lost 13 bases, and 23 bases lay between the germline ends. CDR3 residues: CASSIRQTPAGWLFF. Written as DNA, the CDR3 is TGTGCCAGCAGTATTCGTCAGACACCAGCAGGATGGCTGTTTTTT.

The genes are TRBV7-8 and TRBJ2-2; 9 positions match TRBD1. The J segment lost 4 bases and the V segment lost 6 bases, leaving 12 bases of the junction unmatched. CDR3 length: 17 residues. Germline V gene data show CDR1 as SGHVS and CDR2 as FQNEAQ. CDR3 nucleotides: TGTGCCAGCAGGGGGGGACAGGGATTTTTGGTCACCGGGGAGCTGTTTTTT. This codes for CASRGGQGFLVTGELFF. Looking up the rest from reference TRBV7-8 and TRBJ2-2 gives the full variable domain: GAGVSQSPRYKVAKRGQDVALRCDPISGHVSLFWYQQALGQGPEFLTYFQNEAQLDKSGLPSDRFFAERPEGSVSTLKIQRTQQEDSAVYLCASRGGQGFLVTGELFFGEGSRLTVL.

The rearrangement links TRBV9 to TRBJ2-2, with 8 bases identical to TRBD1. With 3 bases clipped from V and 5 bases from J, the junction kept 12 bases outside the gene matches. The CDR3 totals 17 residues. The germline gives CDR1 SGDLS, CDR2 YYNGEE. The CDR3, as DNA: TGTGCCAGCAGCGCTCAGGGGGCGTTAGGTTGGACCGGGGAGCTGTTTTTT. Translation: CASSAQGALGWTGELFF.